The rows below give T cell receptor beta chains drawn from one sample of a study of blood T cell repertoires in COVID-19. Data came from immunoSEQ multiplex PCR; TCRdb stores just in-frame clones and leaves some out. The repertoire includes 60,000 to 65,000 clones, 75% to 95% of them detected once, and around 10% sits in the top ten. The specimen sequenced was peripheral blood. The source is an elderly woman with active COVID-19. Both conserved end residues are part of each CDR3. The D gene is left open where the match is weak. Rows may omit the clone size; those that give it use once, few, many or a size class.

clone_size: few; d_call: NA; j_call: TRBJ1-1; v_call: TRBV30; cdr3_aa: CAWSVGAGFEAFF; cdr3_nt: TGTGCCTGGAGTGTTGGGGCCGGTTTTGAAGCTTTCTTT
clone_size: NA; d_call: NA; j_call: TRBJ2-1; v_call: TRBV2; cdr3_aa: CASSEWSDRYNEQFF; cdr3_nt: TGTGCCAGCAGTGAATGGAGCGACCGATACAATGAGCAGTTCTTC
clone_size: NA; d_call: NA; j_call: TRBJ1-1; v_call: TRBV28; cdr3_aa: CASVEANTEAFF; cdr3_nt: TGTGCCAGCGTCGAAGCGAACACTGAAGCTTTCTTT
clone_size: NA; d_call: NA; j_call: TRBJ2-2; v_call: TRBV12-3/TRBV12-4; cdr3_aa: CASSPVAGELFF; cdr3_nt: TGTGCCAGCTCCCCGGTGGCCGGGGAGCTGTTTTTT
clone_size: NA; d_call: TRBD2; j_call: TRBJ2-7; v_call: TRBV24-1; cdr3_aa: CATSDLTSGKQYF; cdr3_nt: TGTGCCACCAGTGATTTGACTAGCGGGAAGCAGTACTTC
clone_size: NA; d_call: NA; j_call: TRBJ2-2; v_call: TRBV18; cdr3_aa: CASSPSTSQNTGELFF; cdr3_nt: TGTGCCAGCTCACCTTCCACCAGTCAAAACACCGGGGAGCTGTTTTTT
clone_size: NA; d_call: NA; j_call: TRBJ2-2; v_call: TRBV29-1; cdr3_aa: CSVATGPGELFF; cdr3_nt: TGCAGCGTCGCCACAGGGCCCGGGGAGCTGTTTTTT
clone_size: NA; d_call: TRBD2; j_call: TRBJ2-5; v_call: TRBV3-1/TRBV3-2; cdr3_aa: CASSLNSGRKETQYF; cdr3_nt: TGTGCCAGCAGCCTTAATAGCGGGAGAAAAGAGACCCAGTACTTC
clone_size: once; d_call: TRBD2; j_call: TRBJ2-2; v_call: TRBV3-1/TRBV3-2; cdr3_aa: CASSLPTSGAHGELFF; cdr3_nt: TGTGCCAGCAGCCTCCCGACTAGCGGGGCGCACGGGGAGCTGTTTTTT
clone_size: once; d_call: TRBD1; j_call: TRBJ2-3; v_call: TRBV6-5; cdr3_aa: CASIDRGGSTDTQYF; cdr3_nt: TGTGCCAGCATAGACAGGGGGGGTAGCACAGATACGCAGTATTTT
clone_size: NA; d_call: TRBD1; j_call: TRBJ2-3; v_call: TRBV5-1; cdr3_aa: CASSTGQRTDTQYF; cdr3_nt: TGCGCCAGCAGCACGGGACAGCGCACAGATACGCAGTATTTT
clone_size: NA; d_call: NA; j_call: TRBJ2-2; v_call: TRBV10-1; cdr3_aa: CASSGGEGTGELFF; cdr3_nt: TGCGCCAGCAGTGGAGGCGAGGGCACCGGGGAGCTGTTTTTT
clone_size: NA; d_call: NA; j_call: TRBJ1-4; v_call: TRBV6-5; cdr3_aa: CASSLRGGTNEKLFF; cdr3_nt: TGTGCCAGCAGTTTAAGGGGTGGCACTAATGAAAAACTGTTTTTT
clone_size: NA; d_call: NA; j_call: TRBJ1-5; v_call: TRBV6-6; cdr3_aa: CASSPRGGAPNQPQHF; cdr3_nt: TGTGCCAGCAGTCCCCGCGGGGGGGCTCCCAATCAGCCCCAGCATTTT
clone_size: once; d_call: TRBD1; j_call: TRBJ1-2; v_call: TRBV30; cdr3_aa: CAWSAGGYGYTF; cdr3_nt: TGTGCCTGGAGTGCAGGGGGCTATGGCTACACCTTC
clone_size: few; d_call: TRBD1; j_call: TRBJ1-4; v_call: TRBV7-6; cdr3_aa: CASSLTGTGVNEKLFF; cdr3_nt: TGTGCCAGCAGCTTGACCGGGACAGGGGTTAATGAAAAACTGTTTTTT
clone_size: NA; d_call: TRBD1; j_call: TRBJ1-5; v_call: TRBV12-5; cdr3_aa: CASGLPPGQGLYSNQPQHF; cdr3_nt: TGTGCTAGTGGTTTGCCGCCGGGACAGGGGTTGTATAGCAATCAGCCCCAGCATTTT
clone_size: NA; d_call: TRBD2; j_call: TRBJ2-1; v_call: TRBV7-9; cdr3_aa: CASRQGLAGYNEQFF; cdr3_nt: TGTGCCAGCAGGCAGGGACTAGCGGGCTACAATGAGCAGTTCTTC
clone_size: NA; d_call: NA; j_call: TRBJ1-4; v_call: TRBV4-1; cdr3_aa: CASSLQTVINEKLFF; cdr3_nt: TGCGCCAGCAGCCTGCAGACAGTAATTAATGAAAAACTGTTTTTT
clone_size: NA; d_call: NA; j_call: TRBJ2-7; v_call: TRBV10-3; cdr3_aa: CAISSGSYEQYF; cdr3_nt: TGTGCCATCAGTTCCGGGTCCTACGAGCAGTACTTC
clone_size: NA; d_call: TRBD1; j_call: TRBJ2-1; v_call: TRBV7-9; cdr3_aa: CASSLGTGDGDEQFF; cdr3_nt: TGTGCCAGCAGCCTAGGGACAGGGGATGGAGATGAGCAGTTCTTC
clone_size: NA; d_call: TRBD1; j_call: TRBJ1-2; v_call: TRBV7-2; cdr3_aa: CASSATGTVKYGYTF; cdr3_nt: TGTGCCAGCAGCGCCACCGGGACAGTCAAATATGGCTACACCTTC
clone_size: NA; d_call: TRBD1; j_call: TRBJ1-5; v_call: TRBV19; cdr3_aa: CASKDRDSNQPQHF; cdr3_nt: TGTGCCAGTAAAGACAGGGATAGCAATCAGCCCCAGCATTTT
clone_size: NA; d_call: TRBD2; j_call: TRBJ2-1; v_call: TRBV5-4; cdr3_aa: CASSDPGTSGMLSYNEQFF; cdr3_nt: TGTGCCAGCAGCGACCCGGGGACTAGCGGGATGCTTTCCTACAATGAGCAGTTCTTC
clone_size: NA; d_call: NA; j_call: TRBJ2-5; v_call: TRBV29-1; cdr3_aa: CSVDMGTRGRGTQYF; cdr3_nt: TGCAGCGTTGACATGGGGACAAGAGGCAGGGGGACCCAGTACTTC
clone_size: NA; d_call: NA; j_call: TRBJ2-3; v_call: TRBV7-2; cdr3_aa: CASSTGLFTDTQYF; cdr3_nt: TGTGCCAGCAGCACGGGACTCTTCACAGATACGCAGTATTTT
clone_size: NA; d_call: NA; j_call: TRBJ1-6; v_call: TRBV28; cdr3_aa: CASNLPDWNSPLHF; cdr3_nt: TGTGCCAGCAACCTTCCGGACTGGAATTCACCCCTCCACTTT
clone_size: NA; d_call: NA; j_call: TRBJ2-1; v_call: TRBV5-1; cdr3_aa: CASSFALDNEQFF; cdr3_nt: TGCGCCAGCAGCTTCGCCCTAGACAATGAGCAGTTCTTC
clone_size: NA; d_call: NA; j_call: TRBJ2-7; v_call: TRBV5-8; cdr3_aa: CASSFPERGEQYF; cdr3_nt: TGTGCCAGCAGCTTTCCCGAAAGGGGCGAGCAGTACTTC
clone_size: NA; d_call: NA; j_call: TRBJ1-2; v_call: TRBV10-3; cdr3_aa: CATDGGANYGYTF; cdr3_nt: TGTGCCACCGACGGGGGAGCTAACTATGGCTACACCTTC
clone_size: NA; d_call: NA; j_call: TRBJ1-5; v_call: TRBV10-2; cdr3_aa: CASSGGYGQPQHF; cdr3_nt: TGCGCCAGCAGTGGAGGGTACGGTCAGCCCCAGCATTTT
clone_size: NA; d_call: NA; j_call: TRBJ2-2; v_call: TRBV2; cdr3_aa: CASRVQGPGELFF; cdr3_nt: TGTGCCAGCAGAGTACAGGGCCCCGGGGAGCTGTTTTTT
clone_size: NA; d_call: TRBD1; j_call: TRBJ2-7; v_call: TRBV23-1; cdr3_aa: CASSQLRQGSSSYEQYF; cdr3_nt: TGCGCCAGCAGCCAACTTCGACAGGGCTCGAGCTCCTACGAGCAGTACTTC
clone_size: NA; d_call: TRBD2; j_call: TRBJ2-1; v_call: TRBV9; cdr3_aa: CASSVGVAGVGNEQFF; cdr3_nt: TGTGCCAGCAGCGTAGGCGTAGCGGGAGTGGGCAATGAGCAGTTCTTC
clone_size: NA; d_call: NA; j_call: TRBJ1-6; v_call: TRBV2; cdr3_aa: CASSEWAPGSPLHF; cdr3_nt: TGTGCCAGCAGTGAATGGGCTCCAGGATCACCCCTCCACTTT
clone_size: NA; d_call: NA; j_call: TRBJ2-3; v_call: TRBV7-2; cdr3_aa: CASSKDRGDTQYF; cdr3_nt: TGTGCCAGCTCCAAGGACCGGGGAGATACGCAGTATTTT
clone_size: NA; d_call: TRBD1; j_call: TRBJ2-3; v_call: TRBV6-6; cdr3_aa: CASSYQGASTDTQYF; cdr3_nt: TGTGCCAGCAGTTACCAGGGGGCTAGCACAGATACGCAGTATTTT
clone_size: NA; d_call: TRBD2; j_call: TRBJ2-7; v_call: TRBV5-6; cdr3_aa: CASSVTSVDEQYF; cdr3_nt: TGTGCCAGCAGCGTGACTAGCGTCGACGAGCAGTACTTC
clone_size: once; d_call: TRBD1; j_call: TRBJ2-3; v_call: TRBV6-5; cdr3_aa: CASRYTGTGEDTQYF; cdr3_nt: TGTGCCAGCAGATATACCGGGACAGGGGAAGATACGCAGTATTTT
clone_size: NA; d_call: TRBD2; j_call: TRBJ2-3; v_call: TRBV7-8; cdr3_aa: CASSNRLAASTDTQYF; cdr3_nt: TGTGCCAGCAGCAACCGACTAGCGGCTAGCACAGATACGCAGTATTTT
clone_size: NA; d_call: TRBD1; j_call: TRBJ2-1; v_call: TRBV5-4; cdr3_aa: CASSPGQGAFGEQFF; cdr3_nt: TGTGCCAGCAGCCCCGGCCAGGGGGCGTTCGGTGAGCAGTTCTTC
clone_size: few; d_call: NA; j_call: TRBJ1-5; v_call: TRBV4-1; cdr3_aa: CASSQERPTGDQPQHF; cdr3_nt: TGCGCCAGCAGCCAAGAGAGACCGACTGGAGATCAGCCCCAGCATTTT
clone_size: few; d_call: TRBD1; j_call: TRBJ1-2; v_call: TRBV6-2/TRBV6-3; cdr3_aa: CASSLEQGVFDGYTF; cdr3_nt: TGTGCCAGCAGTCTCGAACAGGGGGTTTTTGACGGCTACACCTTC
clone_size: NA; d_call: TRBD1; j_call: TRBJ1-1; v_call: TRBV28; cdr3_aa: CASSRSRQGITEAFF; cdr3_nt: TGTGCCAGCAGTAGATCCCGACAGGGAATCACTGAAGCTTTCTTT
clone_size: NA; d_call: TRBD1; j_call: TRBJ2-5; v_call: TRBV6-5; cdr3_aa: CASRGDRGGETQYF; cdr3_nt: TGTGCCAGCAGAGGGGACAGGGGAGGAGAGACCCAGTACTTC
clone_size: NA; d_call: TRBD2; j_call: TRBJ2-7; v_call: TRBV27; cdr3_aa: CASSFSSGNEQYF; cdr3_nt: TGTGCCAGCAGTTTTTCTAGCGGGAACGAGCAGTACTTC
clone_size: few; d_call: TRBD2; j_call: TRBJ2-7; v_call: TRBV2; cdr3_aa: CAILGTSGSLEQYF; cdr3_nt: TGTGCCATCCTTGGGACTAGCGGGAGTCTCGAGCAGTACTTC